This TCR beta chain came from a study of T cells in localized non-small cell lung cancer. Assay: immunoSEQ multiplex PCR; the TCRdb copy retains only in-frame clones and omits some. The repertoire includes just over 20,000 clones, over 65% of them detected once, and about 15% sits in the top ten. This CDR3 region has 16 residues. Germline V gene sequence: CDR1 SNHLY, CDR2 FYNNEI. V lost 7 bases to trimming and J lost 1 base, with 20 bases between them. A note on this clone: The target antigen is unknown.

Notes on the study in general: In uninvolved adjacent lung, T cell clonality reached its highest value, exceeding tumor. When the top 100 tumor clones were examined, a median approximately 57 of them also appeared in the adjacent lung, which was paired and uninvolved. Prolonged overall survival went with higher T cell density in the blood.

This sequence originates from a woman aged 35 to 69 with stage II squamous cell lung carcinoma. The sequences come from PBMCs, collected before any cancer treatment. The V and J genes are TRBV2 and TRBJ2-7, with a tentative D call TRBD2 (6 bases). The CDR3 loop reads CASTTITSLLSYEQYF. CDR3 bases: TGTGCCAGCACCACAATCACTAGCCTTCTGTCCTACGAGCAGTACTTC.